This TCR beta chain is from a study of graft-versus-host responses after intestinal transplantation. Study-level findings and limits: Circulating GvH clones peaking coincided with falling HvG clones soon after transplant. Recipient marrow harbored GvH clones, some of which surfaced first in ileum or blood.

Worth noting for this clone: What it binds is not known.

Germline CDR1 is SGHNT and CDR2 is YYREEE (reference sequence). The V end was cut by 0 bases, the J end by 2 bases, with 8 bases between. This CDR3 is built from 14 residues. Repertoires were generated with immunoSEQ multiplex PCR, while TCRdb's copy carries only in-frame clones and drops some. The sample has 100,000 or so clones; 75% to 95% are singletons. V and J are TRBV5-4 and TRBJ1-2, with D hard to call. This specimen consisted of unstimulated CD4+ T cells sorted from spleen or lymph node cells, obtained before transplant. This clonotype originated in a human donor who was the organ donor for an intestinal transplant. CDR3 bases: TGTGCCAGCAGCTTGGAGCGGAAAAACTATGGCTACACCTTC. Translated, it gives CASSLERKNYGYTF.